This T cell receptor beta chain was profiled in a study of CD8 T cells in Susac syndrome. Regarding the study as a whole: Susac syndrome CD4+ T cell repertoires showed no clonal expansion.

Random hexamers were used to reverse transcribe an amount of roughly 0.5 to 1 ug RNA. TCRdb analysed the immunoSEQ multiplex PCR reads with MiXCR anew, one entry per CDR3 protein. The data contain about 140,000 distinct CDR3 sequences, approximately 95% of them singletons. Details on this clonotype: The antigen is unknown.

The CDR3 covers 14 residues. Germline CDR1 is MNHEY and CDR2 is SVGEGT. The ends were cut back, 7 bases at V and 4 bases at J, with 14 bases in the middle. Sequenced material: CD4+ T cells from PBMCs. The chain has TRBV6-2 or TRBV6-3 and TRBJ1-5; D not certain. This sequence originates from a human donor with Susac syndrome. CDR3 amino acids: CASTSFGGNQPQHF. The CDR3 DNA reads as TGTGCCAGCACCTCCTTCGGTGGGAATCAGCCCCAGCATTTT.